This TCR beta chain was recorded in a study of beta chain features in type 1 diabetes. Study observations and caveats: Individuals with type 1 diabetes displayed fewer insertions and more deletions at VDJ junctions.

Sorted CD4+ subsets: naive, central memory, regulatory, stem cell-like memory (CD45RO/CCR7/CD25/CD127/CD95/CD27 panel). Purity above 95% was achieved in all sorted populations. The germline V gene has CDR1 SGHRS and CDR2 YFSETQ. This CDR3 is 15 amino acids long. V gave up 4 bases and J gave up 4 bases; unmatched junction bases: 9. In regard to this clone: Its specificity is not known.

Expressed TCRB transcripts were sequenced after all isolated RNA was converted to cDNA. Produced via immunoSEQ multiplex PCR; TCRdb's table is partial and in-frame only. Found here are about 450,000 clones, approximately 10% of them singletons; the top ten hold 0.045% to 0.06%. Input material: naive CD4+ T cells from blood. This TCR was recovered from a woman in her late teens or twenties in good health. V is TRBV5-1 and J is TRBJ2-5; 8 nucleotides agree with TRBD1. CDR3 residues: CASSPGQGAIETQYF. The CDR3 nucleotides are TGCGCCAGCAGCCCTGGCCAGGGGGCGATAGAGACCCAGTACTTC.